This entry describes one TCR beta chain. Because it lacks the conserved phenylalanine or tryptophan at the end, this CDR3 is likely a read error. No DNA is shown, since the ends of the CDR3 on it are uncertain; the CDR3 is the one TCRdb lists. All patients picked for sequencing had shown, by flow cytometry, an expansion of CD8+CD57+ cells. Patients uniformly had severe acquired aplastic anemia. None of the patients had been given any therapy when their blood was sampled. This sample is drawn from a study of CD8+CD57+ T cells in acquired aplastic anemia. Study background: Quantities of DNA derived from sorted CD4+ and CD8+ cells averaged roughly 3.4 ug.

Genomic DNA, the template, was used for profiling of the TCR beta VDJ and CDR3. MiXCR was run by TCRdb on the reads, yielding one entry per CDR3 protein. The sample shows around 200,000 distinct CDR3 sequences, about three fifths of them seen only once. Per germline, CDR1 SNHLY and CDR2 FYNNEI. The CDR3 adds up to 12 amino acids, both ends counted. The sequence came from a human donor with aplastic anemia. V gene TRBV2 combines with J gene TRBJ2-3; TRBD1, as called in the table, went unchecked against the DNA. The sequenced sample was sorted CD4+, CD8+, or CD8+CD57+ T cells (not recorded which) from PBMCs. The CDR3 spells CASSEEGGTPTL.